This TCR beta chain was captured by sequencing in a study of T cell repertoires in cytomegalovirus infection. Trimming took 0 bases from V and 3 from J, leaving 2 bases between them. The CDR3 loop spans 12 amino acids. CDR1 is GTSNPN and CDR2 is SVGIG in the germline V gene (reference sequence). A single record per CDR3 protein comes from TCRdb applying MiXCR to the reads. The repertoire has more than 650,000 distinct CDR3 sequences, approximately 34% of them found once; the top ten carry under 3%. The sequencing sample was made of PBMCs. V gene TRBV30 combines with J gene TRBJ2-2; no reliable D call. The receptor comes from a human donor in good health (CMV status not recorded). Some clones in this sample may be carry-over from other donors' samples. The CDR3 DNA reads TGTGCCTGGAGTGTACACACCGGGGAGCTGTTTTTT. This translates into CAWSVHTGELFF.